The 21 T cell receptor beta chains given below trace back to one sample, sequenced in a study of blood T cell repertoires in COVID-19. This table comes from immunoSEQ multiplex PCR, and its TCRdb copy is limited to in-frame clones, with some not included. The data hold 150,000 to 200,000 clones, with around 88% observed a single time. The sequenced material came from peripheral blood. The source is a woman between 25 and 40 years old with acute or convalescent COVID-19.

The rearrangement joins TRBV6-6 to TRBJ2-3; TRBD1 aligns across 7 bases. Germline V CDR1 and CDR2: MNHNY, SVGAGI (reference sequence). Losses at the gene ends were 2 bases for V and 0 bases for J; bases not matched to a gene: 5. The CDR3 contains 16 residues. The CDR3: CASSYKGQDSTDTQYF. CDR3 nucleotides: TGTGCCAGCAGTTACAAAGGACAGGATAGCACAGATACGCAGTATTTT.

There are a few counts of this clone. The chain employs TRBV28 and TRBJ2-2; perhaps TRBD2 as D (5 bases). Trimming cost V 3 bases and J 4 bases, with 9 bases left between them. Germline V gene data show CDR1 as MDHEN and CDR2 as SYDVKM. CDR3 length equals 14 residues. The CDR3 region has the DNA TGTGCCAGCAGTTTGGCGGGCCCCACCGGGGAGCTGTTTTTT. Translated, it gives CASSLAGPTGELFF.

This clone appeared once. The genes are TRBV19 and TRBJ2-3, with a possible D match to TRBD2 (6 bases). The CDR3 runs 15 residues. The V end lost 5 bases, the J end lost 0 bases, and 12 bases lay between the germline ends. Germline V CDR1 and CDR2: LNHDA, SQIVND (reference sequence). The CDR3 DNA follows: TGTGCCAGTAGTGGGGGGAGGCCCAGCACAGATACGCAGTATTTT. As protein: CASSGGRPSTDTQYF.

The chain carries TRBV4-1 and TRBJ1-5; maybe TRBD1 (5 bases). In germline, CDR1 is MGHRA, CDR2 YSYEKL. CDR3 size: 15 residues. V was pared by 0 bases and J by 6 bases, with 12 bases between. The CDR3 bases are TGCGCCAGCAGCCAAGATGTGGGGGGGATTCAGCCCCAGCATTTT. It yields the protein CASSQDVGGIQPQHF.

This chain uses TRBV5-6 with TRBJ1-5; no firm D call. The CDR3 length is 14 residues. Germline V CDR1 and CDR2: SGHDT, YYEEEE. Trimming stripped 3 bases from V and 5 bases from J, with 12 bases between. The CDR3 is CASSSQAHDQPQHF. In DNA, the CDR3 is TGTGCCAGCAGCTCTCAGGCCCACGATCAGCCCCAGCATTTT. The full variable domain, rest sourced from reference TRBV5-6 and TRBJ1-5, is DAGVTQSPTHLIKTRGQQVTLRCSPKSGHDTVSWYQQALGQGPQFIFQYYEEEERQRGNFPDRFSGHQFPNYSSELNVNALLLGDSALYLCASSSQAHDQPQHFGDGTRLSIL.

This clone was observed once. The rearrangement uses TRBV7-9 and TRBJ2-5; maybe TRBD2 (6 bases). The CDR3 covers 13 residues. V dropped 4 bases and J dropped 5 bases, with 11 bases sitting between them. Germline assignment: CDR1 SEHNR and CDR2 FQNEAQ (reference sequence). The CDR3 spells CASSSSGGETQYF. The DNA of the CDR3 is TGTGCCAGCAGCTCCTCTGGAGGGGAGACCCAGTACTTC. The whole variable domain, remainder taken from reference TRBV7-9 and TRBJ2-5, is DTGVSQNPRHKITKRGQNVTFRCDPISEHNRLYWYRQTLGQGPEFLTYFQNEAQLEKSRLLSDRFSAERPKGSFSTLEIQRTEQGDSAMYLCASSSSGGETQYFGPGTRLLVL.

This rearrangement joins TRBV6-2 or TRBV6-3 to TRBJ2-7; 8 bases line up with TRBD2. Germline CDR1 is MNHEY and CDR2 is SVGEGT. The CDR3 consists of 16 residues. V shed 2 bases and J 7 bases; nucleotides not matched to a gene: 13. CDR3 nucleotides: TGTGCCAGCAGTTACACATTGCGGGAGGTCCGGAGGGAGCAGTACTTC. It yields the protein CASSYTLREVRREQYF.

The CDR3 DNA reads TGTGCCAGCAGCTTAGAGACAGCAAACACCATATATTTT. Its translation is CASSLETANTIYF. The chain combines TRBV7-9 with TRBJ1-3; D perhaps matches TRBD1 (5 bases). The CDR3 covers 13 residues. Trimming left V 1 base short and J 6 bases short, with 7 bases between. Germline assignment: CDR1 SEHNR and CDR2 FQNEAQ (reference sequence).

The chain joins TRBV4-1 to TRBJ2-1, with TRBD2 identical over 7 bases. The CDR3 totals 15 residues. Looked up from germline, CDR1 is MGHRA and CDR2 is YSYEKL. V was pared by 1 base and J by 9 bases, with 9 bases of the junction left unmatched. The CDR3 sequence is CASSQVIRTSLEQFF. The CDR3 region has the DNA TGCGCCAGCAGCCAAGTAATACGGACTAGTCTTGAGCAGTTCTTC.

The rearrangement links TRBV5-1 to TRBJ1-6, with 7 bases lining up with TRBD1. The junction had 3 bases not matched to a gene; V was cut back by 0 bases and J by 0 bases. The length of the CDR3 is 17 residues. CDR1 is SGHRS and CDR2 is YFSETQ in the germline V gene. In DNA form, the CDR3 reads TGCGCCAGCAGCTTGGTAGGGGGCAACTCCTATAATTCACCCCTCCACTTT. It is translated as CASSLVGGNSYNSPLHF.

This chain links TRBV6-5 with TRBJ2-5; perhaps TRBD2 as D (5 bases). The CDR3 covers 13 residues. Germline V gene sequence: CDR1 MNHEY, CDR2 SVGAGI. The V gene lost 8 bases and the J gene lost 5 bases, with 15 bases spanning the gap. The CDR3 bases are TGTGCCAGCCAAAGGACGGGCGGGGAGACCCAGTACTTC. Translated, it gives CASQRTGGETQYF.

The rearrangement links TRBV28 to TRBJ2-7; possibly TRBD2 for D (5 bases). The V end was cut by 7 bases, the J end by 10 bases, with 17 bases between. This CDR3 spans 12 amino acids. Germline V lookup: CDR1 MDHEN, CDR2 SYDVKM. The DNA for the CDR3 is TGTGCCAGCAATAGCGAGGATTTTCGTCAGTACTTC. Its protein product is CASNSEDFRQYF.

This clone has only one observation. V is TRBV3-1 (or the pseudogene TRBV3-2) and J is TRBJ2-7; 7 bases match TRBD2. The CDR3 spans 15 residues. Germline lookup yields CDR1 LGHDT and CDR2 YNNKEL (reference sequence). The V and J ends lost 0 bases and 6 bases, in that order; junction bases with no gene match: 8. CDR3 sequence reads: CASSQDLAGVGEQYF. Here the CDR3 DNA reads TGTGCCAGCAGCCAAGATCTGGCGGGGGTGGGCGAGCAGTACTTC.

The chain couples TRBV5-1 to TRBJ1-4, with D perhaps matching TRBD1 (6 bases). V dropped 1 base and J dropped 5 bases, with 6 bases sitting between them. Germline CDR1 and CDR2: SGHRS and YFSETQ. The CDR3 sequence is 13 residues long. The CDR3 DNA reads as TGCGCCAGCAGCTTGACAGGGAATGAAAAACTGTTTTTT. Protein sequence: CASSLTGNEKLFF.

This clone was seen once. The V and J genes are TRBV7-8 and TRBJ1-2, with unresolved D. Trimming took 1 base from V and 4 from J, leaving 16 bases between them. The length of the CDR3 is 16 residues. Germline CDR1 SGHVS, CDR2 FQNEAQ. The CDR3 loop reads CASSLGAVTLGYGYTF. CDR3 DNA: TGTGCCAGCAGCTTAGGAGCGGTTACACTAGGCTATGGCTACACCTTC.

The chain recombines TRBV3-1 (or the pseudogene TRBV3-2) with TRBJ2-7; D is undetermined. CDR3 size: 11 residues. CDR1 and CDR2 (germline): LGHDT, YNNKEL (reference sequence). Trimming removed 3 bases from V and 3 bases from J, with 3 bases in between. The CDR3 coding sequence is TGTGCCAGCAGCCACAGCTACGAGCAGTACTTC. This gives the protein CASSHSYEQYF.

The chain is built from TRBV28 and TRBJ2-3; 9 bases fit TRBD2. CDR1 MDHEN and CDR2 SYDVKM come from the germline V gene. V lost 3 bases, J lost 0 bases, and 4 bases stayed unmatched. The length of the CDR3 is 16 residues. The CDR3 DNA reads TGTGCCAGCAGTTTCGGGACTAGCAGTAGCACAGATACGCAGTATTTT. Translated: CASSFGTSSSTDTQYF.

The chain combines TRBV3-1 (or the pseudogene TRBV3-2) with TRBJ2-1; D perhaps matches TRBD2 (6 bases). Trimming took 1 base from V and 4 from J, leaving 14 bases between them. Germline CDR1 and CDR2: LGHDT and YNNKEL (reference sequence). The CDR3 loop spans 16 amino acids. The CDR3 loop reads CASSQGRAGRYNEQFF. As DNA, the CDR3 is TGTGCCAGCAGCCAAGGCCGTGCGGGGCGATACAATGAGCAGTTCTTC.

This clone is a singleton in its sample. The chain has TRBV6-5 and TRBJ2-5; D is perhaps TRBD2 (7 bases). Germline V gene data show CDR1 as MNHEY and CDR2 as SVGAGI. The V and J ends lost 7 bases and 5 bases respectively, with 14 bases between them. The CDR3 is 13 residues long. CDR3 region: CASKRGAWETQYF. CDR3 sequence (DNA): TGTGCCAGCAAACGGGGGGCGTGGGAGACCCAGTACTTC.

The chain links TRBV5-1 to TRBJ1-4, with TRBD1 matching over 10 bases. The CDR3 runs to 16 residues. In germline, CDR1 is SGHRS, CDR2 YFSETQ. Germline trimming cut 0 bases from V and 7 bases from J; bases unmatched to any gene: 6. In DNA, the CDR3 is TGCGCCAGCAGCTTGGCCGGAGGACAGGGGGTTGAAAAACTGTTTTTT. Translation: CASSLAGGQGVEKLFF.

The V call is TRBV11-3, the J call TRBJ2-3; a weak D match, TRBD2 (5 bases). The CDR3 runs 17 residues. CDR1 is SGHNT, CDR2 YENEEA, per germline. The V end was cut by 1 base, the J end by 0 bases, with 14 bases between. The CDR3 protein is CASSLVPGTLSTDTQYF. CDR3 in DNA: TGTGCCAGCAGCTTAGTACCGGGAACACTGAGCACAGATACGCAGTATTTT.